This passage covers 16 T cell receptor beta chains from one sample sequenced in a study. TCRdb itself ran the 5' RACE reads through MiXCR, one entry per CDR3 protein. The table has 25,000 to 35,000 distinct CDR3 sequences, roughly a quarter seen once. Specimen: memory CD4+ T cells sorted from blood. The subset: memory CD4+ T cells, CD4+CD45RO+CD25-. These TCRs come from a female donor with breast cancer.

This clonotype was counted only a few times. The chain carries TRBV2 and TRBJ2-3; 10 bases are a match to TRBD2. This CDR3 comprises 12 residues. J was trimmed by 5 bases and V by 9 bases; bases with no gene match: 2. Germline values: CDR1 SNHLY, CDR2 FYNNEI. CDR3 loop: CASSGGIDTQYF. CDR3 DNA sequence: TGTGCCAGTAGCGGGGGGATAGATACGCAGTATTTT.

This chain joins TRBV7-9 and TRBJ2-2; D uncertain. The CDR3 is 14 amino acids. CDR1 is SEHNR and CDR2 is FQNEAQ in the germline V gene (reference sequence). The V gene lost 5 bases and the J gene lost 3 bases, with 10 bases spanning the gap. The DNA for the CDR3 is TGTGCCAGCAGCCCGGCAACTTACACCGGGGAGCTGTTTTTT. This encodes CASSPATYTGELFF.

The V gene is TRBV13, the J gene TRBJ2-2, with unresolved D. V dropped 5 bases and J dropped 5 bases, with 12 bases sitting between them. Germline lookup yields CDR1 PRHDT and CDR2 FYEKMQ (reference sequence). The CDR3 is 14 amino acids. CDR3 nucleotide sequence: TGTGCCAGCAGCCCCCCAACGGGTACCGGGGAGCTGTTTTTT. It specifies CASSPPTGTGELFF.

Regarding this clonotype: The conserved phenylalanine or tryptophan is not found at the CDR3 terminus, so this likely reflects a read error. Because the CDR3's place on the DNA is in doubt, the DNA is left out and the CDR3 is given as listed by TCRdb. The chain joins TRBV21-1 to TRBJ2-7; the table assigns TRBD1, which was not confirmed against the DNA. TRBV21-1 is deemed a pseudogene. The CDR3 has 9 amino acids, counting both end residues. CDR3 amino acids: CASSKRGKI.

This clonotype was seen more than once but under ten times. The chain employs TRBV4-1 and TRBJ2-5, with 7 bases aligning to TRBD1. J lost 2 bases, V lost 0 bases, and 3 bases had no gene match. CDR1 and CDR2 (germline): MGHRA, YSYEKL. The length of the CDR3 is 15 residues. CDR3 residues: CASSQDGTAQETQYF. CDR3 DNA: TGCGCCAGCAGCCAAGACGGGACAGCTCAAGAGACCCAGTACTTC.

This clonotype was picked up many times. The V and J genes are TRBV5-1 and TRBJ2-2; the D gene is possibly TRBD1 (6 bases). Germline CDR1 reads SGHRS; CDR2 reads YFSETQ. The CDR3 is 13 amino acids. The V and J ends lost 7 bases and 1 base respectively, with 8 bases between them. The CDR3 reads CASRGQNTGELFF. CDR3 in DNA: TGCGCCAGCCGGGGACAGAACACCGGGGAGCTGTTTTTT.

This clonotype turned up a few times. The chain recombines TRBV7-2 with TRBJ1-2; 7 bases match TRBD1. Per the germline V gene, CDR1 is SGHTA and CDR2 is FQGNSA. V lost 5 bases, J lost 4 bases, and 10 bases stayed unmatched. There are 15 residues in the CDR3. Written as DNA, the CDR3 is TGTGCCAGCAGCGTAACGACAGGGTTATCCTATGGCTACACCTTC. The encoded protein is CASSVTTGLSYGYTF.

Comments on this clonotype: The junction does not match germline at one end; this may be a read error. The V gene is TRBV13, the J gene TRBJ2-7, with 9 nucleotides matching TRBD1. The V gene's germline CDR1 is PRHDT and CDR2 FYEKMQ (reference sequence). The CDR3 is 15 residues long. CDR3 nucleotide sequence: TGTGCCAACAGCCCGGAGGGACAGGGTAAGGACGAGCAGTACTTC. The encoded protein is CANSPEGQGKDEQYF.

This clonotype occurred a few times. The CDR3 here is CASSAQGGEVAGANVLTF. The CDR3 nucleotides read TGTGCCAGCAGCGCCCAGGGGGGGGAGGTCGCTGGGGCCAACGTCCTGACTTTC. The V call is TRBV9, the J call TRBJ2-6; the D gene could be TRBD1 or TRBD2 (7 bases each). Deletions cut 3 bases from V and 2 bases from J, with 18 bases between. The CDR3 contains 18 residues. Germline values: CDR1 SGDLS, CDR2 YYNGEE.

Only a few counts were recorded for this clonotype. The gene calls are TRBV6-5 and TRBJ2-2, with TRBD2 matching over 8 bases. The junction had 9 bases not matched to a gene; V was cut back by 2 bases and J by 7 bases. CDR1 and CDR2 (germline): MNHEY, SVGAGI. The CDR3 contains 16 residues. The CDR3 region is CASSYPSGSGNGELFF. DNA of the CDR3: TGTGCCAGCAGTTACCCCTCGGGTAGCGGGAACGGGGAGCTGTTTTTT.

This sequence joins TRBV4-1 and TRBJ2-7, with 7 bases lining up with TRBD1. This CDR3 is built from 14 residues. V shed 0 bases and J 2 bases; nucleotides not matched to a gene: 1. Germline V CDR1 and CDR2: MGHRA, YSYEKL. The CDR3, as DNA: TGCGCCAGCAGCCAAGATACAGGGGCCTACGAGCAGTACTTC. The encoded protein is CASSQDTGAYEQYF.

The rearrangement links TRBV4-1 to TRBJ1-4; tentatively, D is TRBD1 (6 bases). The V gene's germline CDR1 is MGHRA and CDR2 YSYEKL. CDR3 length: 14 residues. V was cut by 3 bases and J by 11 bases, with 16 bases left in between. CDR3 in DNA: TGCGCCAGCAGCCATGAGGACAGTTGGGGGAAACTGTTTTTT. As protein: CASSHEDSWGKLFF.

About this clonotype itself: This may arise from a read error, as a much more abundant clone is one base away. The CDR3 ends on some other residue instead of the conserved phenylalanine or tryptophan, so this is likely a read error. The V call is TRBV27, the J call TRBJ1-5, with 7 bases fitting TRBD1. The V and J ends lost 4 bases and 7 bases, in that order; junction bases with no gene match: 10. The CDR3 length is 15 residues. Per the germline V gene, CDR1 is MNHEY and CDR2 is SMNVEV (reference sequence). CDR3 loop: CASSSQTGIQQPQHL. The CDR3 DNA follows: TGTGCCAGCAGTTCCCAGACAGGGATCCAACAGCCCCAGCATCTT.

This clonotype occurred once. The chain joins TRBV27 to TRBJ2-1; D unclear. Looked up from germline, CDR1 is MNHEY and CDR2 is SMNVEV (reference sequence). Trimming took off 6 bases at V and 0 bases at J, with 12 bases between the two ends. This CDR3 is 15 amino acids long. In DNA, the CDR3 is TGTGCCAGCAGCCCCGGTAGGAGCTCCTACAATGAGCAGTTCTTC. Translating gives CASSPGRSSYNEQFF.

This clonotype was seen many times. J is TRBJ2-5 and V is TRBV15, with D uncertain. This CDR3 has 13 residues. Germline loops: CDR1 LNHNV, CDR2 YYDKDF (reference sequence). V gave up 0 bases and J gave up 4 bases, with 6 bases separating them. CDR3 amino acids: CATSRDQRETQYF. As DNA, the CDR3 is TGTGCCACCAGCAGAGATCAGCGAGAGACCCAGTACTTC. The full variable domain, in which reference TRBV15 and TRBJ2-5 provide the parts outside the CDR3, is DAMVIQNPRYQVTQFGKPVTLSCSQTLNHNVMYWYQQKSSQAPKLLFHYYDKDFNNEADTPDNFQSRRPNTSFCFLDIRSPGLGDTAMYLCATSRDQRETQYFGPGTRLLVL.

This clonotype showed up just a few times. CDR3 DNA: TGTGCCAGCAGTGAAGGGCCCTCTCAGGGGTACGAGCAGTACTTC. Translation: CASSEGPSQGYEQYF. V usage is TRBV25-1 and J usage is TRBJ2-7; D might be TRBD1 (6 bases). The CDR3 spans 15 residues. V was pared by 2 bases and J by 4 bases, with 15 bases between. Germline V lookup: CDR1 MGHDK, CDR2 SYGVNS.